The clone carrying this TCR beta chain was seen just once. V trimming: 4 bases; J trimming: 2 bases; junction bases outside the gene matches: 4. Germline loops: CDR1 WSHSY, CDR2 SAAADI. CDR3 length: 15 residues. This sample is drawn from a study of control samples from healthy donors and cancer patients. The method was immunoSEQ multiplex PCR; TCRdb's version includes in-frame clones alone and lacks a portion of them. There are roughly 100,000 clones in the sample; under 95% occur only once, and 2% to 2.5% lies in the top ten. This TCR came from a woman under 30 in good health. The gene calls are TRBV10-2 and TRBJ1-5, with TRBD1 matching over 8 bases. Material: blood. The CDR3 sequence: CASSGSTGGNQPQHF. The CDR3 DNA follows: TGCGCCAGCAGTGGATCGACAGGGGGCAATCAGCCCCAGCATTTT.